This TCR beta chain was captured by sequencing in a study of shared clonotypes between healthy human individuals. Generated by immunoSEQ multiplex PCR, the TCRdb table keeps only in-frame clones and is missing some. The table includes under 750,000 clones, 55% to 80% detected once. This CDR3 is 19 amino acids long. CDR1 and CDR2 (germline): SGHKS, YYEKEE (reference sequence). V was shortened by 4 bases and J by 0 bases, with 23 bases between the two germline ends. There were only Caucasian adults among the donors, and all lived in Nashville, Tennessee. The TCR sequence derives from a woman aged 25-40 years in good health. Specimen: memory CD4+ T cells sorted from blood. Subset of the sample: CD45RA-negative fraction. The rearrangement joins TRBV5-5 to TRBJ2-1, with D tentatively TRBD1 (8 bases). The CDR3 DNA is TGTGCCAGCAGCCGAACAGGGGGGATCGGCGGGAGCTCCTACAATGAGCAGTTCTTC. Translated: CASSRTGGIGGSSYNEQFF.